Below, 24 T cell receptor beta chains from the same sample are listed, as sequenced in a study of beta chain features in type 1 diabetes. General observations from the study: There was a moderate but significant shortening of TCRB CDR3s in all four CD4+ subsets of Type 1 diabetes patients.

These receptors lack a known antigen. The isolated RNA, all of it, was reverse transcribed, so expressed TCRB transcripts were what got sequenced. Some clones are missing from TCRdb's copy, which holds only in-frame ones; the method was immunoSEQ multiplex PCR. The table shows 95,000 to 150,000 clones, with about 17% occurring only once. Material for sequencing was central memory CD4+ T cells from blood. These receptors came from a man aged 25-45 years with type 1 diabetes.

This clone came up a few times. CDR3 loop: CATGTSGGHQYF. For the CDR3, the DNA is TGTGCCACCGGGACTAGCGGGGGCCACCAGTACTTC. V and J are TRBV10-3 and TRBJ2-7; 14 bases map to TRBD2. Per the germline V gene, CDR1 is ENHRY and CDR2 is SYGVKD. CDR3 length equals 12 residues. With V trimmed by 10 bases and J by 10 bases, 6 bases remained unmatched.

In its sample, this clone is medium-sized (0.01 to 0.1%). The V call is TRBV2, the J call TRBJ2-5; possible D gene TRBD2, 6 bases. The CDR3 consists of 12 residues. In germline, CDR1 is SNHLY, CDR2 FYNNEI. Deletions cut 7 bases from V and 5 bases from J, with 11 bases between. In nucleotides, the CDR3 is TGTGCCAGCAAAGCGGCGGGGGAGACCCAGTACTTC. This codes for CASKAAGETQYF.

This CDR3 reads CSVIGGVSYEQYF. The CDR3 DNA sequence: TGCAGCGTCATAGGGGGGGTCTCCTACGAGCAGTACTTC. The V and J genes are TRBV29-1 and TRBJ2-7, with a possible D match to TRBD2 (7 bases). Trimming took off 6 bases at V and 0 bases at J, with 12 bases between the two ends. This CDR3 contains 13 residues. CDR1 SQVTM and CDR2 ANQGSEA come from the germline V gene.

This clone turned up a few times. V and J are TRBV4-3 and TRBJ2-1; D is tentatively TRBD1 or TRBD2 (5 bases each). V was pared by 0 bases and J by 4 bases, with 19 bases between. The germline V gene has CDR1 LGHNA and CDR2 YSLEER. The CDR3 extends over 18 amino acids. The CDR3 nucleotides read TGCGCCAGCAGCCAAGAGGTGTATGGGACCCAAATTTACAATGAGCAGTTCTTC. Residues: CASSQEVYGTQIYNEQFF.

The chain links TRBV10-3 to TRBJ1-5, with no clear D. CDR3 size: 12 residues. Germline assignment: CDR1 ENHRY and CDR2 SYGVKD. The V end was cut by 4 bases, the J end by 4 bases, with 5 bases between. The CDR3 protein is CAISGENQPQHF. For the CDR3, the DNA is TGTGCCATCAGTGGGGAAAATCAGCCCCAGCATTTT.

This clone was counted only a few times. The CDR3 loop is CASNGAYQETQYF. The CDR3 coding sequence is TGTGCCAGCAACGGGGCCTACCAAGAGACCCAGTACTTC. The V gene is TRBV25-1, the J gene TRBJ2-5; D is perhaps TRBD1 or TRBD2 (5 bases each). CDR1 and CDR2 (germline): MGHDK, SYGVNS. The CDR3 has 13 amino acids. Trimming removed 7 bases from V and 0 bases from J, with 9 bases in between.

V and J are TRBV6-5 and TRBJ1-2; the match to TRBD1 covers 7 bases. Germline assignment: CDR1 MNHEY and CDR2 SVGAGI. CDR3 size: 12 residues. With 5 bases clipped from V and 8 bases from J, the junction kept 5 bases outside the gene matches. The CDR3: CASSPDRDGYTF. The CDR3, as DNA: TGTGCCAGCAGTCCCGACAGGGACGGCTACACCTTC.

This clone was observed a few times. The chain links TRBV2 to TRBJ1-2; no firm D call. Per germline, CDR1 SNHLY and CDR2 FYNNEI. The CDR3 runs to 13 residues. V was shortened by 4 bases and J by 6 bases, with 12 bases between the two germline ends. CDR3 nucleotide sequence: TGTGCCAGCAGTGTACAGTTTGGGGATGGCTACACCTTC. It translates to CASSVQFGDGYTF.

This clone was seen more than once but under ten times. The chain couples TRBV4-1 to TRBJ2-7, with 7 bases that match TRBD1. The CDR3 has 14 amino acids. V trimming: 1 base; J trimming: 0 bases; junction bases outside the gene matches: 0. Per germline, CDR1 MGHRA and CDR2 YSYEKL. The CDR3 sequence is CASSQGDSSYEQYF. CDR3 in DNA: TGCGCCAGCAGCCAAGGGGACAGCTCCTACGAGCAGTACTTC.

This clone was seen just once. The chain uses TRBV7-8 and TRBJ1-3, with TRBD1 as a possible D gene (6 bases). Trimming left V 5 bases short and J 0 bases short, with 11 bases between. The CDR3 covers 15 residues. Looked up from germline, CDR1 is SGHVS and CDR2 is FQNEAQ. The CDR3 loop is CASSPLQGSGNTIYF. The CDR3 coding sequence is TGTGCCAGCAGCCCATTACAGGGCTCTGGAAACACCATATATTTT.

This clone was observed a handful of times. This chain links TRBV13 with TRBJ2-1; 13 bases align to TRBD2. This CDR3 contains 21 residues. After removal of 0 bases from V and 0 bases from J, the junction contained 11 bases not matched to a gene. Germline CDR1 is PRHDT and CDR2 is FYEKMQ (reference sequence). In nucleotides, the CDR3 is TGTGCCAGCAGCTTAGGCCGGTGGGGACTAGCGGGGAAGGGCTCCTACAATGAGCAGTTCTTC. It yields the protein CASSLGRWGLAGKGSYNEQFF.

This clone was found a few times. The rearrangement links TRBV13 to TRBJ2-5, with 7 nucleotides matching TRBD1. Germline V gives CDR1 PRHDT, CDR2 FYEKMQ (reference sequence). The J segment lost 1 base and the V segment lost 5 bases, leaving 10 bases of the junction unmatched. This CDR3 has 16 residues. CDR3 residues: CASSPRTGAIQETQYF. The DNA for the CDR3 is TGTGCCAGCAGCCCCAGAACAGGGGCCATCCAAGAGACCCAGTACTTC.

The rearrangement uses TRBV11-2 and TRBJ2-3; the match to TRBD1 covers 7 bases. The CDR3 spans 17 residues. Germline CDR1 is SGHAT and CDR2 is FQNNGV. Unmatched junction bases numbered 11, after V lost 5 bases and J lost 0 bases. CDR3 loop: CASSHRSLTGSTDTQYF. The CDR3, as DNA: TGTGCCAGCAGCCACCGGTCGTTGACAGGGAGCACAGATACGCAGTATTTT.

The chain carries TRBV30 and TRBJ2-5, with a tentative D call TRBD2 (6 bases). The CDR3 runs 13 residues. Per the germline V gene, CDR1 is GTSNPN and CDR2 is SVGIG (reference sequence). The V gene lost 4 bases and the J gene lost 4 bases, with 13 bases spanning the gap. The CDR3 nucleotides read TGTGCCTGGAATGGAGGGCAGGGAGAGACCCAGTACTTC. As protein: CAWNGGQGETQYF.

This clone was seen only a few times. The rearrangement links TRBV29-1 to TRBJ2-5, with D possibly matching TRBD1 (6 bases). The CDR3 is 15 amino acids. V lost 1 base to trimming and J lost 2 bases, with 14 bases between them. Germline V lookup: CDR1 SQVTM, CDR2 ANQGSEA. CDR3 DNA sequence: TGCAGCGTTGAAGGGATCCAGACAGGACAAGAGACCCAGTACTTC. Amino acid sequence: CSVEGIQTGQETQYF.

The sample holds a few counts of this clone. As DNA, the CDR3 is TGTGCCAGCAGCTTTGATCGGGGCGCAGATACGCAGTATTTT. It yields the protein CASSFDRGADTQYF. This sequence joins TRBV5-8 and TRBJ2-3, with D possibly being TRBD1 or TRBD2 (5 bases each). Germline assignment: CDR1 SGHTS and CDR2 YDEGEE. The CDR3 totals 14 residues. V shed 2 bases and J shed 4 bases, with 11 bases lying between them. Using reference TRBV5-8 and TRBJ2-3 for the parts outside the CDR3, the full variable domain is EAGVTQSPTHLIKTRGQQATLRCSPISGHTSVYWYQQALGLGLQFLLWYDEGEERNRGNFPPRFSGRQFPNYSSELNVNALELEDSALYLCASSFDRGADTQYFGPGTRLTVL.

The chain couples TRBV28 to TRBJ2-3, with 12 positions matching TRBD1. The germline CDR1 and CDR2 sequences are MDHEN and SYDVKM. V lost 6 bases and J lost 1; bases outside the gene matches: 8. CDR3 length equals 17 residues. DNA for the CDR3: TGTGCCAGCAGGACGAACTGGGACAGGGGGCGCACAGATACGCAGTATTTT. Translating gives CASRTNWDRGRTDTQYF.

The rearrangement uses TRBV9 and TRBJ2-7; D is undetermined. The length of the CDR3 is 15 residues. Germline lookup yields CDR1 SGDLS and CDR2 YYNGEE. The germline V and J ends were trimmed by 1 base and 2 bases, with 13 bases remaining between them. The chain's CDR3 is CASSVSYDPTYEQYF. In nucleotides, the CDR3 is TGTGCCAGCAGCGTAAGTTATGACCCAACCTACGAGCAGTACTTC.

The CDR3 DNA reads TGCGCCAGCAGCCCGACGGGTAGCGGGGGGCCCCGGACCCAGTACTTC. Protein product: CASSPTGSGGPRTQYF. The chain combines TRBV5-1 with TRBJ2-5, with 10 bases identical to TRBD2. Trimming took 4 bases from V and 7 from J; bases not matched to a gene: 13. In germline, CDR1 is SGHRS, CDR2 YFSETQ. This CDR3 contains 16 residues.

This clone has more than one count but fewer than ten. The CDR3 here is CASSLGTANTGELFF. CDR3 in DNA: TGCGCCAGCAGCTTGGGTACAGCGAACACCGGGGAGCTGTTTTTT. The chain joins TRBV5-1 to TRBJ2-2; D not resolved. This CDR3 region has 15 residues. With 0 bases removed from V and 0 bases from J, the gap between germline ends came to 6 bases. The V gene's germline CDR1 is SGHRS and CDR2 YFSETQ.

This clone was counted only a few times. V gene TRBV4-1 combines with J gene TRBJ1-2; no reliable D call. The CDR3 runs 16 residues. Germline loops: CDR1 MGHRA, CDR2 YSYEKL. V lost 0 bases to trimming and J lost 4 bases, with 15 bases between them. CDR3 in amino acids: CASSQDRFGGFYGYTF. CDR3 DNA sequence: TGCGCCAGCAGCCAAGATCGCTTCGGCGGATTCTATGGCTACACCTTC.

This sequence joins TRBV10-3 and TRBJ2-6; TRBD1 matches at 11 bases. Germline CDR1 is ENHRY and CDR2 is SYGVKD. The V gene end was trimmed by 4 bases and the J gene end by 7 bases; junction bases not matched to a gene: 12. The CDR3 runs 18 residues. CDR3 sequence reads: CAISGTGGGMVGANVLTF. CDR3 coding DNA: TGTGCCATCAGTGGGACAGGGGGCGGCATGGTGGGCGCCAACGTCCTGACTTTC.

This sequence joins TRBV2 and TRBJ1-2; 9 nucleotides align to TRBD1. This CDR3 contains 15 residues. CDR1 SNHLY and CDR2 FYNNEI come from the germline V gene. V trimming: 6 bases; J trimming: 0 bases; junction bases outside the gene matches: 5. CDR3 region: CASRPGTGSNYGYTF. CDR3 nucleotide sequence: TGTGCCAGCAGGCCCGGGACAGGGTCTAACTATGGCTACACCTTC.

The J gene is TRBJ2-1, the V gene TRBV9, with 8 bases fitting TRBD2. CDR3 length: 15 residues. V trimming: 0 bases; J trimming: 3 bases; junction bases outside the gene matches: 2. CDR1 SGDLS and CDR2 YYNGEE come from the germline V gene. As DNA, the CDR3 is TGTGCCAGCAGCGTAGAACTAGCGGTCTACAATGAGCAGTTCTTC. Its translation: CASSVELAVYNEQFF.